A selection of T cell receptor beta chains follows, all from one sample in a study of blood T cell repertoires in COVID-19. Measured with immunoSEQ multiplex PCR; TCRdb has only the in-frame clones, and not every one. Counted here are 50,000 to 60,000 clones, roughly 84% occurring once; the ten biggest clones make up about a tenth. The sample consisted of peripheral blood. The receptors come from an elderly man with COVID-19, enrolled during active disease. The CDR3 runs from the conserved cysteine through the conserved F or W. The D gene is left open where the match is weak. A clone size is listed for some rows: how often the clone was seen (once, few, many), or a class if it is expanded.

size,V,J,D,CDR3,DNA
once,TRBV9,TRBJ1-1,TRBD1,CASSRLTGMNTEAFF,TGTGCCAGCAGCCGCTTGACAGGGATGAACACTGAAGCTTTCTTT
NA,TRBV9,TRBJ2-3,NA,CASREGQANRTDTQYF,TGTGCCAGCAGAGAAGGACAAGCTAATAGAACAGATACGCAGTATTTT
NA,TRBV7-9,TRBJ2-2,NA,CASSLNTGPNTGELFF,TGTGCCAGCAGCTTAAACACAGGGCCAAACACCGGGGAGCTGTTTTTT
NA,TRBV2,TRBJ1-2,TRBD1,CASSVVTGDGYTF,TGTGCCAGCAGTGTGGTGACAGGGGATGGCTACACCTTC
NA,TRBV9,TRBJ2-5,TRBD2,CASSVGTSETQYF,TGTGCCAGCAGCGTGGGGACTAGCGAGACCCAGTACTTC
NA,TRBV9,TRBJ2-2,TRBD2,CASNQLAFANTGELFF,TGTGCCAGCAACCAACTAGCGTTCGCGAACACCGGGGAGCTGTTTTTT
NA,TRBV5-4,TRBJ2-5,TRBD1,CASSSPGTDLGETQYF,TGTGCCAGCAGCTCCCCCGGGACAGATCTAGGGGAGACCCAGTACTTC
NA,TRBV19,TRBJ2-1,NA,CASSIGGRGNEQFF,TGTGCCAGTAGTATCGGGGGGCGCGGGAATGAGCAGTTCTTC
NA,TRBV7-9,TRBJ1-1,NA,CASSVVASGTEAFF,TGTGCCAGCAGCGTGGTGGCCTCGGGGACTGAAGCTTTCTTT
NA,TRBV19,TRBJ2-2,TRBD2,CASSRTSGSINTGELFF,TGTGCCAGTAGTCGGACTAGCGGGAGTATAAACACCGGGGAGCTGTTTTTT